Following are 27 T cell receptor beta chains from one sample sequenced in a study of T cell responses to AZD1222 COVID-19 vaccine. Some clones are missing from TCRdb's copy, which holds only in-frame ones; the method was immunoSEQ multiplex PCR. The sample consists of over 150,000 clones, about 87% of them appearing once. Sample: peripheral blood, taken on day 0 of AZD1222 vaccination. All receptors derive from an adult in good health.

The chain joins TRBV9 to TRBJ1-3; TRBD1 aligns across 7 bases. V was pared by 2 bases and J by 1 base, with 6 bases of the junction left unmatched. The CDR3 sequence is 16 residues long. Germline loops: CDR1 SGDLS, CDR2 YYNGEE. The CDR3 DNA reads TGTGCCAGCAGCGTTGGCCCGACAGGGTCTGGAAACACCATATATTTT. It encodes CASSVGPTGSGNTIYF.

V usage is TRBV6-5 and J usage is TRBJ1-1; D remains unclear. CDR1 and CDR2 (germline): MNHEY, SVGAGI. CDR3 length equals 13 residues. V was shortened by 6 bases and J by 4 bases, with 12 bases between the two germline ends. Here the CDR3 reads CASRTTSSTEAFF. The CDR3, as DNA: TGTGCCAGCAGAACGACCAGTAGCACTGAAGCTTTCTTT.

The chain recombines TRBV11-2 with TRBJ2-4; no clear D gene. Trimming pared 0 bases from V and 8 bases from J, leaving 14 bases between. CDR3 length: 15 residues. The germline CDR1 and CDR2 sequences are SGHAT and FQNNGV. CDR3 amino acids: CASSLDRPRGHIQYF. DNA for the CDR3: TGTGCCAGCAGCTTAGATCGACCGAGAGGACACATTCAGTACTTC.

This sequence joins TRBV10-3 and TRBJ2-7; 7 nucleotides match TRBD1. J was trimmed by 4 bases and V by 5 bases; bases with no gene match: 5. Per the germline V gene, CDR1 is ENHRY and CDR2 is SYGVKD. The CDR3 covers 13 residues. The CDR3 DNA follows: TGTGCCATCAGTAAGGACAGGTCGTACGAGCAGTACTTC. Its protein product is CAISKDRSYEQYF.

The chain employs TRBV29-1 and TRBJ2-5, with 7 nucleotides matching TRBD2. This CDR3 has 14 residues. J lost 5 bases, V lost 4 bases, and 10 bases had no gene match. In germline, CDR1 is SQVTM, CDR2 ANQGSEA. The CDR3 bases are TGCAGCGTTGTTACGGCTAGCGGACTGGAGACCCAGTACTTC. Its protein product is CSVVTASGLETQYF.

The rearrangement joins TRBV18 to TRBJ2-1; 12 bases are a match to TRBD2. J was trimmed by 4 bases and V by 6 bases; bases with no gene match: 1. There are 14 residues in the CDR3. Germline CDR1 KGHSH, CDR2 LQKENI. This chain's CDR3 is CASSTSGGYNEQFF. In DNA form, the CDR3 reads TGTGCCAGCTCTACTAGCGGGGGGTACAATGAGCAGTTCTTC.

CDR3 nucleotide sequence: TGCGCCAGCAGCCAAGGCCTAGCGGGGGTCTCCTACGAGCAGTACTTC. Its protein is CASSQGLAGVSYEQYF. The chain uses TRBV4-3 and TRBJ2-7; 10 bases map to TRBD2. The junction had 3 bases not matched to a gene; V was cut back by 1 base and J by 0 bases. Looked up from germline, CDR1 is LGHNA and CDR2 is YSLEER. The CDR3 has 16 amino acids.

V usage is TRBV4-2 and J usage is TRBJ1-3, with 8 bases lining up with TRBD1. The germline gives CDR1 LGHNA, CDR2 YNFKEQ. V shed 0 bases and J 7 bases; nucleotides not matched to a gene: 8. There are 16 residues in the CDR3. The CDR3 spells CASSQEVGQGANTIYF. CDR3 coding DNA: TGTGCCAGCAGCCAAGAGGTCGGGCAGGGGGCGAACACCATATATTTT.

The gene calls are TRBV29-1 and TRBJ2-2; D is possibly TRBD1 or TRBD2 (5 bases each). Trimming stripped 5 bases from V and 3 bases from J, with 10 bases between. The CDR3 consists of 13 residues. Germline values: CDR1 SQVTM, CDR2 ANQGSEA. CDR3 coding DNA: TGCAGCGTTATCAGGGACGACACCGGGGAGCTGTTTTTT. Translation gives CSVIRDDTGELFF.

The chain is built from TRBV6-6 and TRBJ2-1; 7 bases fit TRBD1. The CDR3 loop spans 14 amino acids. V lost 6 bases, J lost 7 bases, and 9 bases stayed unmatched. Germline loops: CDR1 MNHNY, CDR2 SVGAGI (reference sequence). As DNA, the CDR3 is TGTGCCAGCAGCCCACAACAGACAGGGAATGAGCAGTTCTTC. Translation: CASSPQQTGNEQFF.

CDR3 sequence (DNA): TGTGCCAGCAGATACAGGGGGCTGGAAGAAAAACTGTTTTTT. It codes for CASRYRGLEEKLFF. The chain uses TRBV6-5 and TRBJ1-4, with 9 positions matching TRBD1. V lost 6 bases to trimming and J lost 8 bases; unmatched junction nucleotides: 7. Germline V gene data show CDR1 as MNHEY and CDR2 as SVGAGI. The CDR3 length is 14 residues.

The chain carries TRBV7-2 and TRBJ1-2, with 7 bases identical to TRBD1. CDR3 length: 15 amino acids. V shed 1 base and J 5 bases; nucleotides not matched to a gene: 7. The V gene's germline CDR1 is SGHTA and CDR2 FQGNSA. Written as DNA, the CDR3 is TGTGCCAGCAGCTTAGGGCGAGGGGGCGGGTATGGCTACACCTTC. Translated, it gives CASSLGRGGGYGYTF. The full variable domain, in which reference TRBV7-2 and TRBJ1-2 provide the parts outside the CDR3, is GAGVSQSPSNKVTEKGKDVELRCDPISGHTALYWYRQSLGQGLEFLIYFQGNSAPDKSGLPSDRFSAERTGGSVSTLTIQRTQQEDSAVYLCASSLGRGGGYGYTFGSGTRLTVV.

The chain carries TRBV27 and TRBJ2-7; the D gene is possibly TRBD1 (5 bases). Trimming shortened V by 3 bases and J by 1 base, and 10 bases separated the two germline ends. Germline V CDR1 and CDR2: MNHEY, SMNVEV (reference sequence). CDR3 size: 14 residues. As DNA, the CDR3 is TGTGCCAGCAGTTTGGCAGGGCGGTCCTACGAGCAGTACTTC. Translating gives CASSLAGRSYEQYF.

This chain uses TRBV3-1 (or the pseudogene TRBV3-2) with TRBJ2-1, with a possible D match to TRBD1 (5 bases). V lost 0 bases and J 6 bases, leaving 6 bases between the germline ends. CDR1 is LGHDT and CDR2 is YNNKEL in the germline V gene (reference sequence). This CDR3 is 13 amino acids long. The CDR3 protein is CASSQDRVNEQFF. The CDR3 nucleotides are TGTGCCAGCAGCCAAGACAGGGTCAATGAGCAGTTCTTC.

The chain couples TRBV7-2 to TRBJ2-7; the match to TRBD1 covers 12 bases. Trimming took 5 bases from V and 4 from J; bases not matched to a gene: 6. The germline V gene encodes CDR1 SGHTA and CDR2 FQGNSA. This CDR3 is 15 amino acids long. For the CDR3, the DNA is TGTGCCAGCAGCCCCGCGGGACAGGGGGCTTACGAGCAGTACTTC. This codes for CASSPAGQGAYEQYF.

V usage is TRBV15 and J usage is TRBJ1-1; D uncertain. This CDR3 has 13 amino acids. Germline values: CDR1 LNHNV, CDR2 YYDKDF (reference sequence). V was cut by 0 bases and J by 1 base, with 3 bases left in between. The CDR3 loop reads CATSRDRNTEAFF. The CDR3 DNA sequence: TGTGCCACCAGCAGAGACCGGAACACTGAAGCTTTCTTT. The variable domain in full, completed from reference TRBV15 and TRBJ1-1, reads DAMVIQNPRYQVTQFGKPVTLSCSQTLNHNVMYWYQQKSSQAPKLLFHYYDKDFNNEADTPDNFQSRRPNTSFCFLDIRSPGLGDTAMYLCATSRDRNTEAFFGQGTRLTVV.

The chain joins TRBV7-9 to TRBJ2-7; D might be TRBD2 (6 bases). V was trimmed by 5 bases and J by 4 bases, leaving 18 bases between them. The CDR3 length is 15 residues. Germline lookup yields CDR1 SEHNR and CDR2 FQNEAQ (reference sequence). This CDR3 reads CASSPGTPGRYEQYF. As DNA, the CDR3 is TGTGCCAGCAGCCCCGGGACCCCAGGGAGGTACGAGCAGTACTTC.

The rearrangement links TRBV6-1 to TRBJ1-3, with D perhaps TRBD1 (6 bases). There are 15 residues in the CDR3. Trimming removed 1 base at V and 3 bases at J, with 10 bases between. Germline loops: CDR1 MNHNS, CDR2 SASEGT. The CDR3 nucleotides read TGTGCCAGCAGTGAAGTGGGGGGCCGTGGAAACACCATATATTTT. It codes for CASSEVGGRGNTIYF.

The chain joins TRBV7-9 to TRBJ2-3; D gene unclear. Germline V gives CDR1 SEHNR, CDR2 FQNEAQ (reference sequence). V lost 10 bases, J lost 1 base, and 3 bases lay in between. The CDR3 is made up of 10 amino acids. The CDR3 is CATRTDTQYF. The CDR3 bases are TGTGCCACACGCACAGATACGCAGTATTTT. The full variable domain, rest sourced from reference TRBV7-9 and TRBJ2-3, is DTGVSQNPRHKITKRGQNVTFRCDPISEHNRLYWYRQTLGQGPEFLTYFQNEAQLEKSRLLSDRFSAERPKGSFSTLEIQRTEQGDSAMYLCATRTDTQYFGPGTRLTVL.

This chain uses TRBV5-1 with TRBJ1-2, with D uncertain. CDR1 and CDR2 (germline): SGHRS, YFSETQ. The V end lost 4 bases, the J end lost 5 bases, and 15 bases lay between the germline ends. The CDR3 has 14 amino acids. CDR3 sequence reads: CASSPSVGGYGYTF. The DNA for the CDR3 is TGCGCCAGCAGCCCCTCCGTGGGTGGTTATGGCTACACCTTC. The complete variable domain, with remaining parts taken from reference TRBV5-1 and TRBJ1-2, reads KAGVTQTPRYLIKTRGQQVTLSCSPISGHRSVSWYQQTPGQGLQFLFEYFSETQRNKGNFPGRFSGRQFSNSRSEMNVSTLELGDSALYLCASSPSVGGYGYTFGSGTRLTVV.

V gene TRBV4-3 combines with J gene TRBJ1-1; maybe TRBD1 (6 bases). The V end lost 0 bases, the J end lost 4 bases, and 15 bases lay between the germline ends. The CDR3 is 16 amino acids. CDR1 is LGHNA, CDR2 YSLEER, per germline. CDR3 bases: TGCGCCAGCAGCCAAGAAATAGGACCAGGGGTCACTGAAGCTTTCTTT. It is translated as CASSQEIGPGVTEAFF.

V is TRBV27 and J is TRBJ1-4, with D uncertain. The CDR3 has 14 residues. Trimming took off 7 bases at V and 6 bases at J, with 15 bases between the two ends. Germline-derived CDR1 and CDR2 are MNHEY and SMNVEV (reference sequence). CDR3 DNA: TGTGCCAGCACCCCTGGGTCCAGGTATGAAAAACTGTTTTTT. Its translation is CASTPGSRYEKLFF.

The chain has TRBV7-2 and TRBJ2-2, with a possible D match to TRBD2 (6 bases). Trimming shortened V by 5 bases and J by 1 base, and 11 bases separated the two germline ends. CDR1 and CDR2 from the germline V gene are SGHTA and FQGNSA. This CDR3 has 15 amino acids. The CDR3, as DNA: TGTGCCAGCAGCAATAGGAGGGGGAACACCGGGGAGCTGTTTTTT. This translates into CASSNRRGNTGELFF.

The chain carries TRBV9 and TRBJ2-2, with D tentatively TRBD1 (5 bases). This CDR3 region has 14 residues. V was shortened by 0 bases and J by 6 bases, with 9 bases between the two germline ends. The V gene's germline CDR1 is SGDLS and CDR2 YYNGEE. In nucleotides, the CDR3 is TGTGCCAGCAGCGTAGTAGGGGTATCCGGGGAGCTGTTTTTT. Protein product: CASSVVGVSGELFF.

The chain recombines TRBV6-1 with TRBJ1-1; D is unresolved. CDR3 length equals 12 residues. Germline CDR1 and CDR2: MNHNS and SASEGT. V gave up 2 bases and J gave up 7 bases, with 8 bases separating them. The CDR3 coding sequence is TGTGCCAGCAGTGAAAGGGTCCTTGAAGCTTTCTTT. It specifies CASSERVLEAFF.

The chain carries TRBV20-1 and TRBJ2-2, with 7 nucleotides matching TRBD1. Germline V lookup: CDR1 DFQATT, CDR2 SNEGSKA (reference sequence). The CDR3 spans 15 residues. V was pared by 6 bases and J by 3 bases, with 10 bases of the junction left unmatched. CDR3 nucleotides: TGCAGTGCAAGTACGACAGGGCAGCACACCGGGGAGCTGTTTTTT. Translated, it gives CSASTTGQHTGELFF.

The chain is built from TRBV27 and TRBJ2-1; 8 bases line up with TRBD2. V trimming: 4 bases; J trimming: 10 bases; junction bases outside the gene matches: 9. The germline gives CDR1 MNHEY, CDR2 SMNVEV (reference sequence). This CDR3 region has 14 residues. Written as DNA, the CDR3 is TGTGCCAGCAGTTCAAGGCGGGGGGAATCAGAGCAGTTCTTC. This encodes CASSSRRGESEQFF.